The clone carrying this T cell receptor (beta chain) was picked up many times. The record originates from a study of Graves' ophthalmopathy and Graves' hyperthyroidism. The CDR3 sequence is 15 residues long. CDR1 and CDR2 from the germline V gene are SGHAT and FQNNGV. Trimming shortened V by 0 bases and J by 2 bases, and 5 bases separated the two germline ends. TCR beta CDR3 amplification used RNA transcripts. In the first round, RT-PCR was carried out with HTBI primers, and a multiplex PCR formed the second round. MiXCR was run by TCRdb on the multiplex PCR reads, yielding one entry per CDR3 protein. The table lists under 350,000 distinct CDR3 sequences, 15% to 20% of them singletons.

Sequencing was carried out using peripheral blood. V gene TRBV11-2 combines with J gene TRBJ2-6, with D tentatively TRBD1 (5 bases). The source is an adult man with Graves' ophthalmopathy. The CDR3: CASSLDRAGANVLTF. DNA for the CDR3: TGTGCCAGCAGCTTAGACAGGGCTGGGGCCAACGTCCTGACTTTC.